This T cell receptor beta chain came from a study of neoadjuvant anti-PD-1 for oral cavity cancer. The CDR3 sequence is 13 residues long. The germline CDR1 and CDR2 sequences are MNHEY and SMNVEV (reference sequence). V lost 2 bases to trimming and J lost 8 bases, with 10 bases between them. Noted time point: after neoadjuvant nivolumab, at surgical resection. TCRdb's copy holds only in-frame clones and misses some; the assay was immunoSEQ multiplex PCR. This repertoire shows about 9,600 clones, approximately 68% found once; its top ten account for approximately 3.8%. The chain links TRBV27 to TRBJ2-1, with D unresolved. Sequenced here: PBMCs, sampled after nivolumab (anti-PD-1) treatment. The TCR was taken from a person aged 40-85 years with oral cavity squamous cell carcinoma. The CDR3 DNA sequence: TGTGCCAGCAGTTTACTAGAACATTATGAGCAGTTCTTC. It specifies CASSLLEHYEQFF.